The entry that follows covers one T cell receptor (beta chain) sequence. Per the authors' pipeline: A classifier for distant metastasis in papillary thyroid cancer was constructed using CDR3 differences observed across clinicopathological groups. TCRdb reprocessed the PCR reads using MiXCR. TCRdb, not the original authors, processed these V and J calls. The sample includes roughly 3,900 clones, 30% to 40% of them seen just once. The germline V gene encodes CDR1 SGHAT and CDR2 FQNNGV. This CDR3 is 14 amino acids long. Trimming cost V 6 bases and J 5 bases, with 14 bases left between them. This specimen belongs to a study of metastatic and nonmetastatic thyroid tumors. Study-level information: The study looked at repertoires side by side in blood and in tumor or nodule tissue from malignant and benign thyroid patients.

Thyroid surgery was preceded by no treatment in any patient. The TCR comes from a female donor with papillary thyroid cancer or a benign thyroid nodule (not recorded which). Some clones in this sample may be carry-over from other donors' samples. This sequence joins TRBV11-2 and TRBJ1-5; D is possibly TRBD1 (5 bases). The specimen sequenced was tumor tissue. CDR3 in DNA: TGTGCCAGCAGTCAAAGTCAGGGTTATCAGCCCCAGCATTTT. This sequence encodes CASSQSQGYQPQHF.